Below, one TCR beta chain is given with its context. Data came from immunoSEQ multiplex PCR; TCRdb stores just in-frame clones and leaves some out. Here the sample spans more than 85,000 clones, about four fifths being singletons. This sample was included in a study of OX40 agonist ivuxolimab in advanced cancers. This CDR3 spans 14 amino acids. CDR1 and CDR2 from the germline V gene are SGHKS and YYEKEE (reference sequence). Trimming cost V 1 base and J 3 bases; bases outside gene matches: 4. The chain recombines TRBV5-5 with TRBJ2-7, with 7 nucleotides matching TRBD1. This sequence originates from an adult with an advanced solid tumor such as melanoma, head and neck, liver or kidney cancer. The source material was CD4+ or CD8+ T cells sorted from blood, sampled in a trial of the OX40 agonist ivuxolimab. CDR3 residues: CASSLTGAIYEQYF. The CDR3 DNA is TGTGCCAGCAGCTTGACAGGGGCGATCTACGAGCAGTACTTC. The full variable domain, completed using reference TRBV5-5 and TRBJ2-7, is DAGVTQSPTHLIKTRGQQVTLRCSPISGHKSVSWYQQVLGQGPQFIFQYYEKEERGRGNFPDRFSARQFPNYSSELNVNALLLGDSALYLCASSLTGAIYEQYFGPGTRLTVT.